This TCR beta chain derives from a study of response to subunit inactivated influenza vaccine. For this clonotype: Its antigen is currently unknown.

Findings of the study overall: The study's authors posited that every seasonal influenza vaccination enlists few new T cells.

TCRdb recomputed calls from the RT-PCR reads with MiXCR, one row per CDR3 protein. The sample has more than 450,000 distinct CDR3 sequences, about 10% seen once; the top ten hold 10% to 13%. The clonotype originates from a man aged 50-59 years who received an inactivated influenza vaccine. The sequencing used PBMCs from blood, collected on the day of vaccination.

CDR3: CASSLNGRQEDTQYF. As DNA, the CDR3 is TGTGCCAGCAGCTTAAACGGGAGACAGGAAGATACGCAGTATTTT. The chain joins TRBV11-2 to TRBJ2-3; D may match TRBD1 or TRBD2 (6 bases each). Germline V lookup: CDR1 SGHAT, CDR2 FQNNGV. This CDR3 has 15 amino acids. The ends were cut back, 2 bases at V and 5 bases at J, with 14 bases in the middle.